This T cell receptor (beta chain) stems from a study of cytomegalovirus exposure and HLA in healthy donors. Study-wide background: The study placed around 80% of its 398 genotyped donors in the Caucasian-associated ancestry cluster. Study-wide points: CMV serostatus was the sole immune exposure data available. Among the most significant clusters, several appeared linked to common viral pathogens in a later analysis.

About this clone: Its antigen is currently unknown.

The PCR used 60 Vbeta and 13 Jbeta primers. Here immunoSEQ multiplex PCR was the method, and the copy in TCRdb shows in-frame clones only, minus some. This table holds some 110,000 clones, around 76% found once. The germline gives CDR1 SGHDT, CDR2 YYEEEE. The CDR3 spans 13 residues. Deletions cut 4 bases from V and 2 bases from J, with 10 bases between. What was sequenced was PBMCs. The chain has TRBV5-6 and TRBJ2-7, with a tentative D call TRBD1 (6 bases). The clonotype was recovered from a woman in her 50s in good health and CMV-seropositive. This chain's CDR3 is CASSPGTTYEQYF. The DNA of the CDR3 is TGTGCCAGCAGCCCAGGGACAACCTACGAGCAGTACTTC.